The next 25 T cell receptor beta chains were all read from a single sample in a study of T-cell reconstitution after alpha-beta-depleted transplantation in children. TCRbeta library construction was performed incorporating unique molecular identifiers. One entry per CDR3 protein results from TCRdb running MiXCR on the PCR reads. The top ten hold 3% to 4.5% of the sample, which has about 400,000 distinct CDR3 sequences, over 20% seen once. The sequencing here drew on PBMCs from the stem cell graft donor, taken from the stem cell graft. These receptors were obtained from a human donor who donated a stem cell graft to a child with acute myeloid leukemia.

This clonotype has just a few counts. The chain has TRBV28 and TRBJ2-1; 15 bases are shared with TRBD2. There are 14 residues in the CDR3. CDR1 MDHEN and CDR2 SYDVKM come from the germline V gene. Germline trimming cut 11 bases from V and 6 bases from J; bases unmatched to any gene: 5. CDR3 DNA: TGTGCCTCGGGACTAGCGGGAGGCCCCAATGAGCAGTTCTTC. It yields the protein CASGLAGGPNEQFF.

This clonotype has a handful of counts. The CDR3 sequence is CSVGAGRPGGFTGELFF. CDR3 nucleotides: TGCAGCGTTGGAGCAGGGAGGCCAGGGGGCTTCACCGGGGAGCTGTTTTTT. J is TRBJ2-2 and V is TRBV29-1; TRBD1 aligns across 8 bases. From germline, CDR1 is SQVTM and CDR2 ANQGSEA. The CDR3 is 17 amino acids. Germline trimming cut 4 bases from V and 4 bases from J; bases unmatched to any gene: 14.

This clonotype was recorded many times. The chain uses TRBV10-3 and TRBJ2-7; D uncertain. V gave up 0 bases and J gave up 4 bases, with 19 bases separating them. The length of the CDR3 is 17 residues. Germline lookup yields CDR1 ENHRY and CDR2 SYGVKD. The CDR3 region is CAISESFFRQSSYEQYF. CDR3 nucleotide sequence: TGTGCCATCAGTGAGTCGTTCTTTCGGCAGAGTTCATACGAGCAGTACTTC.

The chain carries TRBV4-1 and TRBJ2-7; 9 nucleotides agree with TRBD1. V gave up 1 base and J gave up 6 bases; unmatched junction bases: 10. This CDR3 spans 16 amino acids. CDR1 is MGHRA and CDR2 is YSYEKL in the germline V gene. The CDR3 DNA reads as TGCGCCAGCAGCCAAGGATCCCCCGGGACAGGGATCGAGCAGTACTTC. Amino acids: CASSQGSPGTGIEQYF.

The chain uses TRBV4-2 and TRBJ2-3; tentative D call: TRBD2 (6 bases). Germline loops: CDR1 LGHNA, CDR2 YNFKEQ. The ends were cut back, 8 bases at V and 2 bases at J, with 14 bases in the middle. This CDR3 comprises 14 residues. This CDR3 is CASAAAGLTDTQYF. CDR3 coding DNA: TGTGCCAGCGCGGCGGCGGGACTCACAGATACGCAGTATTTT.

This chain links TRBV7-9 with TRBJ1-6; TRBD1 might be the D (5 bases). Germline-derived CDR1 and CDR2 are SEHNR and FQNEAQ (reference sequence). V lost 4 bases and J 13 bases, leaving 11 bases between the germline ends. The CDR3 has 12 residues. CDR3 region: CASSSSGRPLHF. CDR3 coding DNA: TGTGCCAGCAGCTCCTCGGGGCGCCCCCTCCACTTT.

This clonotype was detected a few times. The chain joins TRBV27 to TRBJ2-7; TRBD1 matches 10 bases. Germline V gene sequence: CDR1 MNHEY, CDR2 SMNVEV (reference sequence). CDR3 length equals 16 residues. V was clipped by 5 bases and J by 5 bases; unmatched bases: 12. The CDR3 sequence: CASSTPGQGGFHEQYF. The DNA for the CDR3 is TGTGCCAGCAGTACGCCTGGACAGGGGGGTTTCCACGAGCAGTACTTC.

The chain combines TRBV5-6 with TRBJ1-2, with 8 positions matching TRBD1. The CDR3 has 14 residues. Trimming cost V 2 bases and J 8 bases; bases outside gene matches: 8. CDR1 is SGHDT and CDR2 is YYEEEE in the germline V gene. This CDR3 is CASSLLGTGSGYTF. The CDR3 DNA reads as TGTGCCAGCAGCTTACTCGGGACAGGCTCAGGCTACACCTTC.

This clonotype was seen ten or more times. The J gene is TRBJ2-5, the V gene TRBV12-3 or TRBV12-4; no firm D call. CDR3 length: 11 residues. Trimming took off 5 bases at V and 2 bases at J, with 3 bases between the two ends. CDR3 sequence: CASSQQETQYF. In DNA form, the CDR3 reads TGTGCCAGCAGTCAACAAGAGACCCAGTACTTC.

In DNA form, the CDR3 reads TGTGCCAGCAGCCAACCCCCGAACGAGCAGTACTTC. It is translated as CASSQPPNEQYF. The J gene is TRBJ2-7, the V gene TRBV3-1; no clear D. This CDR3 is built from 12 residues. V was shortened by 2 bases and J by 5 bases, with 7 bases between the two germline ends. CDR1 LGHDT and CDR2 YNNKEL come from the germline V gene (reference sequence).

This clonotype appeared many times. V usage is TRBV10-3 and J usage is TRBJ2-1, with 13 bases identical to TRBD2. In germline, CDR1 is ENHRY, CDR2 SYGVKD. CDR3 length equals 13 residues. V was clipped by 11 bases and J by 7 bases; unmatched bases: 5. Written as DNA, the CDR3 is TGTGCCGCCGGACTAGCGGGGGCTAATGAGCAGTTCTTC. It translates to CAAGLAGANEQFF.

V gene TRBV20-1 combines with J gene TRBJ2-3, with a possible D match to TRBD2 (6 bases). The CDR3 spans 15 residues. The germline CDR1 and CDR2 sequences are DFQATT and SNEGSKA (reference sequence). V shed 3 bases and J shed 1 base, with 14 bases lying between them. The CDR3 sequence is CSASQPSARTDTQYF. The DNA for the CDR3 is TGCAGTGCTAGCCAACCTAGCGCGCGCACAGATACGCAGTATTTT.

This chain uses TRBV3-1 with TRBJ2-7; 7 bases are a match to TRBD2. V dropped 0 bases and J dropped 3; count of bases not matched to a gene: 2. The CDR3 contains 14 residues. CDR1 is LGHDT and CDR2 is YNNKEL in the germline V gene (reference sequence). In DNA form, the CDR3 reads TGTGCCAGCAGCCAAGAGGGGACTAACTACGAGCAGTACTTC. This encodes CASSQEGTNYEQYF.

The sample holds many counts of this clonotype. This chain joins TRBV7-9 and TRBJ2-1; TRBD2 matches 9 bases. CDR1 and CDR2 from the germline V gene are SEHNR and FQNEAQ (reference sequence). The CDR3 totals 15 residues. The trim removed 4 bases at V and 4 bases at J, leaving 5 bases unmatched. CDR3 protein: CASSSLAGIYNEQFF. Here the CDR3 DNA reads TGTGCCAGCAGCTCACTAGCGGGCATATACAATGAGCAGTTCTTC. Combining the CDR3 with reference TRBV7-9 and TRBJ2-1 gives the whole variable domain DTGVSQNPRHKITKRGQNVTFRCDPISEHNRLYWYRQTLGQGPEFLTYFQNEAQLEKSRLLSDRFSAERPKGSFSTLEIQRTEQGDSAMYLCASSSLAGIYNEQFFGPGTRLTVL.

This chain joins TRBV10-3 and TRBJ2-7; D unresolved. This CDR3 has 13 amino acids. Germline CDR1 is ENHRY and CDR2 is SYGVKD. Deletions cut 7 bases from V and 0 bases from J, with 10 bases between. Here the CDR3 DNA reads TGTGCCATCATGGGGTCTCCCTCCTACGAGCAGTACTTC. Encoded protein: CAIMGSPSYEQYF.

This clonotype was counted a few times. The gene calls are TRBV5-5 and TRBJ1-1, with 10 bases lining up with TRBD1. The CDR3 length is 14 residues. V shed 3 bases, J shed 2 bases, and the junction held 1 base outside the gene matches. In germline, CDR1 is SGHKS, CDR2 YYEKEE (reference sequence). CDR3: CASSWTGGNTEAFF. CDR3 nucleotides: TGTGCCAGCAGCTGGACAGGGGGAAACACTGAAGCTTTCTTT.

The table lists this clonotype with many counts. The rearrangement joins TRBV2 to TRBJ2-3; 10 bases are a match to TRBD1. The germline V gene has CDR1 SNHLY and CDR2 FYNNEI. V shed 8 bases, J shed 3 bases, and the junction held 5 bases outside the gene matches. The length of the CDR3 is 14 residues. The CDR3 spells CASPGTGDTDTQYF. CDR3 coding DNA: TGTGCCAGCCCCGGGACAGGGGATACAGATACGCAGTATTTT.

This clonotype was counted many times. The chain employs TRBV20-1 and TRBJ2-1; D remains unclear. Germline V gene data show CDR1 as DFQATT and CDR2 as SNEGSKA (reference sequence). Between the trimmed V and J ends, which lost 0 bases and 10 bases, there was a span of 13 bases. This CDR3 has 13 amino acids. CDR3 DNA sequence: TGCAGTGCTAGAGAGCTGGGGTTGGGAGAGCAGTTCTTC. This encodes CSARELGLGEQFF.

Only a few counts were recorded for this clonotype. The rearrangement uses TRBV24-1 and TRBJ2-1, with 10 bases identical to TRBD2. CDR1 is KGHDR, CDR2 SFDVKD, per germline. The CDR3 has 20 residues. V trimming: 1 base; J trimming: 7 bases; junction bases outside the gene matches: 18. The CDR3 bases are TGTGCCACCAGTGATTTAGGGGGTTCACCTAGCGGGAGAGGTAGGAATGAGCAGTTCTTC. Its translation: CATSDLGGSPSGRGRNEQFF.

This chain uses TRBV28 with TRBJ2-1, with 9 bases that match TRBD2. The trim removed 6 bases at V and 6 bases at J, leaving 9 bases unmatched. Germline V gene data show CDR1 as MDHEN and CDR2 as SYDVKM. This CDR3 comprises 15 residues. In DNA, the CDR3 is TGTGCCAGCAGCCCCTTGGAGCGGGAGGCCAATGAGCAGTTCTTC. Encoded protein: CASSPLEREANEQFF.

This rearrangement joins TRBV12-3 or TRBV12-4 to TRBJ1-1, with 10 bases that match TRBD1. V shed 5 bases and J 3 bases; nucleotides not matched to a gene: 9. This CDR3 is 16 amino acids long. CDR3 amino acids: CASSRDRGFRYTEAFF. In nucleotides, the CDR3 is TGTGCCAGCAGTCGGGACAGGGGTTTTCGGTACACTGAAGCTTTCTTT.

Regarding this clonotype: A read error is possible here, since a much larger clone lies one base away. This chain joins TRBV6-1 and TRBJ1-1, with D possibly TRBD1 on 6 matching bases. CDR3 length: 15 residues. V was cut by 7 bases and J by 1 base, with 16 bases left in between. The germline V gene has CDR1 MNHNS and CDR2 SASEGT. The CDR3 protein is CASTIAETGNTEAFF. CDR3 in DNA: TGTGCCAGCACAATAGCTGAGACAGGGAACACTGAAGCTTTCTTT.

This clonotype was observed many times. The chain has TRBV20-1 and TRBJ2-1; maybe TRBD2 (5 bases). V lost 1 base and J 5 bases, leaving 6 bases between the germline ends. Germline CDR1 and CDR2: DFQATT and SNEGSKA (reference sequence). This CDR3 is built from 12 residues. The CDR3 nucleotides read TGCAGTGCTAGAGGGACTCACAATGAGCAGTTCTTC. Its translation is CSARGTHNEQFF.

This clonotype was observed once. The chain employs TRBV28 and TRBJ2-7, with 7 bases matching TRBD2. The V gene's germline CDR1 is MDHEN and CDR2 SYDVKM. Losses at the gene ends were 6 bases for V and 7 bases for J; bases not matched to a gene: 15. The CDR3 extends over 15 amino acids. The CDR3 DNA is TGTGCCAGCAGAAACTCTCGGCGGGAGTCGGATGAGCAGTACTTC. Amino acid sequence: CASRNSRRESDEQYF. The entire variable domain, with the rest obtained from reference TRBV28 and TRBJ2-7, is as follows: DVKVTQSSRYLVKRTGEKVFLECVQDMDHENMFWYRQDPGLGLRLIYFSYDVKMKEKGDIPEGYSVSREKKERFSLILESASTNQTSMYLCASRNSRRESDEQYFGPGTRLTVT.

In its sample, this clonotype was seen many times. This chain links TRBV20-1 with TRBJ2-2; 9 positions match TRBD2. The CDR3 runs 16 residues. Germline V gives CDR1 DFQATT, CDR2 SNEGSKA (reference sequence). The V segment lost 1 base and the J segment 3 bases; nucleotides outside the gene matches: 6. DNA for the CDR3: TGCAGTGCTAGAGCTCAGACTAGCGGTGACACCGGGGAGCTGTTTTTT. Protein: CSARAQTSGDTGELFF.